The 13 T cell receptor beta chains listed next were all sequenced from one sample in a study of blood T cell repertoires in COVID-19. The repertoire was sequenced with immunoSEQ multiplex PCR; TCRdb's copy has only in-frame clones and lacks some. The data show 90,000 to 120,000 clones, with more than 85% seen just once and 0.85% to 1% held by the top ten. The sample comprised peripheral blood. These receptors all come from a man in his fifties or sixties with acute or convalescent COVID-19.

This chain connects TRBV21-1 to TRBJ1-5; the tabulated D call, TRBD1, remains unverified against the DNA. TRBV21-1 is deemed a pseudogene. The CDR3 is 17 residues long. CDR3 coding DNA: TGTGCCAGCAGCAATATTAACAGGGGTGCTGGCAATCAGCCCCAGCATTTT. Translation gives CASSNINRGAGNQPQHF.

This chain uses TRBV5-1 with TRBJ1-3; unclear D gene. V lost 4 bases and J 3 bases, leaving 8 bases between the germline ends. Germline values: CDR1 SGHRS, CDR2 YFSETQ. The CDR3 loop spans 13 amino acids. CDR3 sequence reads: CASSRSGGNTIYF. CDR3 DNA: TGCGCCAGCAGCCGGTCCGGTGGAAACACCATATATTTT. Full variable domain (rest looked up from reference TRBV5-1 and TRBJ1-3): KAGVTQTPRYLIKTRGQQVTLSCSPISGHRSVSWYQQTPGQGLQFLFEYFSETQRNKGNFPGRFSGRQFSNSRSEMNVSTLELGDSALYLCASSRSGGNTIYFGEGSWLTVV.

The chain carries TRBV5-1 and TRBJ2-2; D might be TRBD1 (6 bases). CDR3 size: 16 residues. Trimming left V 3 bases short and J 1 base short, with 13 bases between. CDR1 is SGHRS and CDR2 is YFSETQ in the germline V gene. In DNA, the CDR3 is TGCGCCAGCAGCTCGGGTAGACAGGTGAACACCGGGGAGCTGTTTTTT. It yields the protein CASSSGRQVNTGELFF.

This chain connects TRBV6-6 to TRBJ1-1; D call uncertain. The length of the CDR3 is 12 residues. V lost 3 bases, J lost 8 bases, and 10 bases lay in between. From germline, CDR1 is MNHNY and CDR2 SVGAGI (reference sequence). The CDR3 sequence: CASSYEGREAFF. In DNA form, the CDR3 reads TGTGCCAGCAGTTATGAGGGCAGGGAAGCTTTCTTT.

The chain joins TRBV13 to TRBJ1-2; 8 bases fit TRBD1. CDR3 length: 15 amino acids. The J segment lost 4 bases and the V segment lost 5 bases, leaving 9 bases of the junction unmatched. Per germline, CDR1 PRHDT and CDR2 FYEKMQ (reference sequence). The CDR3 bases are TGTGCCAGCAGCCCGAGGACAGGGTCGGGCTATGGCTACACCTTC. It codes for CASSPRTGSGYGYTF. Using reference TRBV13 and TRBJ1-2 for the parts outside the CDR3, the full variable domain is AAGVIQSPRHLIKEKRETATLKCYPIPRHDTVYWYQQGPGQDPQFLISFYEKMQSDKGSIPDRFSAQQFSDYHSELNMSSLELGDSALYFCASSPRTGSGYGYTFGSGTRLTVV.

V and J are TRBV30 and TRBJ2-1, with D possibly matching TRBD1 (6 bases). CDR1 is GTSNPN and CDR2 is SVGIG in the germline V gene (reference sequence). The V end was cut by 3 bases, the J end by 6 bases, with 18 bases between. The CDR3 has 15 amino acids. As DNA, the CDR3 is TGTGCCTGGAGCTCCCCTACAGGGTCGGGCAATGAGCAGTTCTTC. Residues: CAWSSPTGSGNEQFF.

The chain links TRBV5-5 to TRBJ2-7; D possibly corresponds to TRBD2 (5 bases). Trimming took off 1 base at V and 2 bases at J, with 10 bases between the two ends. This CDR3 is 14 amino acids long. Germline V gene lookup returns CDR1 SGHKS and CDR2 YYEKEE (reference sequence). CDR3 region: CASSLRGVAYEQYF. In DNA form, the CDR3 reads TGTGCCAGCAGCTTGCGGGGAGTAGCCTACGAGCAGTACTTC.

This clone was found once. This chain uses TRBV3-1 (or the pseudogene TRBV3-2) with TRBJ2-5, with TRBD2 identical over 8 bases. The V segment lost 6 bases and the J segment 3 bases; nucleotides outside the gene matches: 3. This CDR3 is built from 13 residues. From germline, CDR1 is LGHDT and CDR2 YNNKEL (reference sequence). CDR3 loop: CASRRAGEETQYF. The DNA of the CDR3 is TGTGCCAGCAGGCGAGCGGGAGAAGAGACCCAGTACTTC.

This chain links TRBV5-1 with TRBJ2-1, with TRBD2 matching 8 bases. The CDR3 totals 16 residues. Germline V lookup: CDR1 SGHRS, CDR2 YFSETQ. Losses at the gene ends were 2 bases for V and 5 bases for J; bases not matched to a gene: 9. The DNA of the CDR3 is TGCGCCAGCAGCTTACCAAGCGGGAGTTCCCACAATGAGCAGTTCTTC. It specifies CASSLPSGSSHNEQFF. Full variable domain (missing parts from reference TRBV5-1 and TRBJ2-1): KAGVTQTPRYLIKTRGQQVTLSCSPISGHRSVSWYQQTPGQGLQFLFEYFSETQRNKGNFPGRFSGRQFSNSRSEMNVSTLELGDSALYLCASSLPSGSSHNEQFFGPGTRLTVL.

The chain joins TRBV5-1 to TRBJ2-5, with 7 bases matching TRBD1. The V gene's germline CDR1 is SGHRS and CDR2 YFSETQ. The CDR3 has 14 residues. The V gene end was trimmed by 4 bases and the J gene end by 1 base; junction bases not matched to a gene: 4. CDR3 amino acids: CASSLRDSQETQYF. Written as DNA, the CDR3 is TGCGCCAGCAGCCTCCGGGACAGCCAAGAGACCCAGTACTTC.

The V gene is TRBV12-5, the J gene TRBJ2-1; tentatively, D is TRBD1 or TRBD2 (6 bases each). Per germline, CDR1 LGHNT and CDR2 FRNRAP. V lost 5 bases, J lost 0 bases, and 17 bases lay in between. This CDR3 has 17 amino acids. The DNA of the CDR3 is TGTGCTAGTGGTGTGGGGGGCGGCCTTTCCTCCTACAATGAGCAGTTCTTC. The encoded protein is CASGVGGGLSSYNEQFF. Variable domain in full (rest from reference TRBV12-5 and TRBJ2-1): DARVTQTPRHKVTEMGQEVTMRCQPILGHNTVFWYRQTMMQGLELLAYFRNRAPLDDSGMPKDRFSAEMPDATLATLKIQPSEPRDSAVYFCASGVGGGLSSYNEQFFGPGTRLTVL.

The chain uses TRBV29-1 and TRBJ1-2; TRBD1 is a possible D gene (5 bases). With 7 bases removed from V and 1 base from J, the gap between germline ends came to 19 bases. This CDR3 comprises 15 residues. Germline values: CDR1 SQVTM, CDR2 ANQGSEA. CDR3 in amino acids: CSALPRGAINYGYTF. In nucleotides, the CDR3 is TGCAGCGCTCTGCCCCGCGGGGCTATTAACTATGGCTACACCTTC.

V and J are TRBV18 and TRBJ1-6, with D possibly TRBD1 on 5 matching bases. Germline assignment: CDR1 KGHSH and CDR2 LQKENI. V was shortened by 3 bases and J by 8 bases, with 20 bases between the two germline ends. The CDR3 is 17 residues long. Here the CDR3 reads CASSPRTPGGTDSPLHF. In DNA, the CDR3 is TGTGCCAGCTCACCTCGTACCCCGGGGGGTACGGATTCACCCCTCCACTTT.